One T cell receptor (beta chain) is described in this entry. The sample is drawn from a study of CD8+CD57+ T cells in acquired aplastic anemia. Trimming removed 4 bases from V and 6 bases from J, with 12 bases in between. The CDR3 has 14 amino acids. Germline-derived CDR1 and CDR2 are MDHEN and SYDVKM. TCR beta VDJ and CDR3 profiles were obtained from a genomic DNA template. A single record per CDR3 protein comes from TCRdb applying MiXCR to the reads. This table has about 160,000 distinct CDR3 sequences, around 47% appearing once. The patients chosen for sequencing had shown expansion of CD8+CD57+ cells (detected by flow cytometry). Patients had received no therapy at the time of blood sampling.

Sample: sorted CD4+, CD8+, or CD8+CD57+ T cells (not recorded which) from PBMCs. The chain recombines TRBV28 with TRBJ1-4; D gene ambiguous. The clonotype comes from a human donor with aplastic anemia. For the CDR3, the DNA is TGTGCCAGCAGTTCCCAGGTCGGGGATGAAAAACTGTTTTTT. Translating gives CASSSQVGDEKLFF. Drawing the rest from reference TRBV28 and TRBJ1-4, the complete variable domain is DVKVTQSSRYLVKRTGEKVFLECVQDMDHENMFWYRQDPGLGLRLIYFSYDVKMKEKGDIPEGYSVSREKKERFSLILESASTNQTSMYLCASSSQVGDEKLFFGSGTQLSVL.